Listed below are T cell receptor beta chains from one sample, sequenced in a study of T cells after yellow fever vaccination. Via MiXCR, TCRdb re-called the 5' RACE reads, giving one row per CDR3 protein. The sample lists about 96,000 distinct CDR3 sequences, about 8.8% occurring once. The sample consisted of CD8+ T cells not binding an NS4B(214-222) dextramer, sorted from PBMCs, taken roughly 15 days after the first yellow fever vaccination. The receptors stem from a young man who received the YFV17D yellow fever vaccine. The CDR3 runs from the conserved cysteine through the conserved F or W. D genes are given only for firm matches. Clone size is not always given. Where it is, it says once, few, many or a class for expanded clones.

>few|13|TRBJ2-2|-|TRBV6-2/TRBV6-3
CASSLTGPGELFF
TGTGCCAGCAGCTTAACAGGGCCCGGGGAGCTGTTTTTT
>many|16|TRBJ2-1|TRBD1|TRBV5-1
CASSPQTGLSYNEQFF
TGCGCCAGCAGCCCCCAGACAGGGCTCTCCTACAATGAGCAGTTCTTC
>-|15|TRBJ1-1|-|TRBV27
CASSLNWGDNTEAFF
TGTGCCAGCAGTTTAAACTGGGGCGACAACACTGAAGCTTTCTTT
>few|16|TRBJ1-1|TRBD1|TRBV20-1
CVGSGTGGGKVTEAFF
TGCGTAGGATCCGGGACAGGGGGGGGGAAGGTCACTGAAGCTTTCTTT
>few|18|TRBJ2-7|-|TRBV4-1
CASSPRLTSTPQSYEQYF
TGCGCCAGCAGCCCCAGACTGACCTCCACCCCCCAATCCTACGAGCAGTACTTC
>-|15|TRBJ1-1|-|TRBV4-3
CASSQDPRKNTEAFF
TGCGCCAGCAGCCAAGATCCACGGAAGAACACTGAAGCTTTCTTT
>many|16|TRBJ2-1|TRBD2|TRBV12-3/TRBV12-4
CASSGDWTSGAPGQFF
TGTGCCAGCAGTGGAGATTGGACTAGCGGGGCCCCAGGGCAGTTCTTC
>many|16|TRBJ2-1|TRBD2|TRBV5-5
CASSFRLAGVRYEQFF
TGTGCCAGCAGCTTTCGGCTAGCGGGGGTTCGGTATGAGCAGTTCTTC
>-|12|TRBJ2-7|-|TRBV27
CASSGPYYEQYF
TGTGCCAGCAGTGGGCCCTACTACGAGCAGTACTTC
>few|16|TRBJ2-2|TRBD1|TRBV10-2
CASSESTTGVDGELFF
TGCGCCAGCAGTGAGTCGACGACAGGGGTGGACGGGGAGCTGTTTTTT
>-|13|TRBJ2-1|-|TRBV4-1
CASSQSQGYEQFF
TGCGCCAGCAGCCAATCCCAGGGATATGAGCAGTTCTTC
>few|15|TRBJ2-7|TRBD1|TRBV4-1
CASSQYRDSSYEQYF
TGCGCCAGCAGCCAGTACCGGGACAGCTCCTACGAGCAGTACTTC
>many|18|TRBJ2-1|TRBD1|TRBV24-1
CATSDLENSGQGRNEQFF
TGTGCCACCAGTGATTTGGAAAATTCGGGACAGGGGCGTAATGAGCAGTTCTTC
>-|14|TRBJ1-4|-|TRBV20-1
CSAGSGEAGEKLFF
TGCAGTGCCGGTAGCGGGGAGGCTGGGGAAAAACTGTTTTTT
>-|15|TRBJ1-2|-|TRBV12-3/TRBV12-4
CASSPKGLKDYGYTF
TGTGCCAGCAGCCCAAAGGGACTCAAGGACTATGGCTACACCTTC
>-|16|TRBJ2-1|TRBD1|TRBV29-1
CNVEPNSGGSYNEQFF
TGCAACGTTGAGCCCAATTCAGGGGGCTCCTACAATGAGCAGTTCTTC
>few|13|TRBJ2-5|-|TRBV19
CASRTLEQETQYF
TGTGCCAGTAGGACACTAGAGCAAGAGACCCAGTACTTC
>-|16|TRBJ2-1|TRBD2|TRBV7-9
CASSPQAGGSNNEQFF
TGTGCCAGCAGCCCTCAAGCGGGGGGATCCAACAATGAGCAGTTCTTC
>many|16|TRBJ1-4|TRBD1|TRBV11-2
CASSQTGGIRNEKLFF
TGTGCCAGCAGCCAGACAGGGGGAATTAGGAATGAAAAACTGTTTTTT
>few|17|TRBJ2-6|TRBD1|TRBV18
CASSPSTGVHGANVLTF
TGTGCCAGCTCACCTTCTACAGGGGTTCATGGGGCCAACGTCCTGACTTTC
>many|16|TRBJ2-4|-|TRBV4-1
CASSQDPGFVKNIQYF
TGCGCCAGCAGCCAAGATCCGGGGTTTGTTAAAAACATTCAGTACTTC
>many|16|TRBJ1-1|-|TRBV4-1
CASSQGNRQGFTEAFF
TGCGCCAGCAGCCAAGGAAATCGGCAGGGATTCACTGAAGCTTTCTTT
>many|12|TRBJ1-5|-|TRBV27
CASSGGSQPQHF
TGTGCCAGCAGCGGGGGTAGTCAGCCCCAGCATTTT
>few|16|TRBJ2-2|-|TRBV6-2/TRBV6-3
CASSSWDTMNTGELFF
TGTGCCAGCAGTTCTTGGGACACAATGAACACCGGGGAGCTGTTTTTT
>many|16|TRBJ2-2|-|TRBV5-1
CASSPVQRPNTGELFF
TGCGCCAGCAGCCCCGTACAGCGGCCGAACACCGGGGAGCTGTTTTTT
>many|10|TRBJ1-1|-|TRBV5-5
CASSLGEAFF
TGTGCCAGCAGCTTGGGTGAAGCTTTCTTT
>-|14|TRBJ1-1|TRBD1|TRBV28
CASTIGGVYTEAFF
TGTGCCAGCACCATAGGGGGCGTTTACACTGAAGCTTTCTTT
>few|15|TRBJ2-2|-|TRBV7-8
CASRDYRDHTGELFF
TGTGCCAGCAGAGATTACCGGGACCACACCGGGGAGCTGTTTTTT
>few|16|TRBJ2-7|TRBD1|TRBV20-1
CSARSFGTGGAGEQYF
TGCAGTGCTAGGTCCTTCGGGACAGGGGGCGCGGGTGAGCAGTACTTC
>many|15|TRBJ2-5|TRBD2|TRBV24-1
CATSDFRGVQETQYF
TGTGCCACCAGTGATTTCCGGGGGGTCCAAGAGACCCAGTACTTC
>-|15|TRBJ1-2|-|TRBV5-1
CASSLGGGTDYGYTF
TGCGCCAGCAGCTTGGGTGGGGGAACGGACTATGGCTACACCTTC
>-|15|TRBJ2-3|-|TRBV4-1
CASSHGRVQTDTQYF
TGCGCCAGCAGCCATGGCAGGGTCCAAACAGATACGCAGTATTTT
>once|15|TRBJ2-3|-|TRBV6-5
CASSYSRLLTDTQYF
TGTGCCAGCAGTTACTCTAGGCTGCTCACAGATACGCAGTATTTT
>-|14|TRBJ2-7|TRBD1|TRBV14
CASSPTGGTYEQYF
TGTGCCAGCAGCCCCACAGGGGGCACCTACGAGCAGTACTTC
>-|14|TRBJ2-5|-|TRBV12-3/TRBV12-4
CASSFKGPQETQYF
TGTGCCAGCAGTTTTAAGGGTCCCCAGGAGACCCAGTACTTC
>-|11|TRBJ2-2|-|TRBV30
CAWNGAGELFF
TGTGCCTGGAATGGCGCCGGGGAGCTGTTTTTT
>few|14|TRBJ2-5|-|TRBV28
CASSSYVSQETQYF
TGTGCCAGCAGTTCTTACGTCAGCCAAGAGACCCAGTACTTC
>few|18|TRBJ2-5|TRBD2|TRBV11-2
CASSLEELAGGAGETQYF
TGTGCCAGCAGCTTAGAGGAATTGGCGGGGGGGGCCGGGGAGACCCAGTACTTC